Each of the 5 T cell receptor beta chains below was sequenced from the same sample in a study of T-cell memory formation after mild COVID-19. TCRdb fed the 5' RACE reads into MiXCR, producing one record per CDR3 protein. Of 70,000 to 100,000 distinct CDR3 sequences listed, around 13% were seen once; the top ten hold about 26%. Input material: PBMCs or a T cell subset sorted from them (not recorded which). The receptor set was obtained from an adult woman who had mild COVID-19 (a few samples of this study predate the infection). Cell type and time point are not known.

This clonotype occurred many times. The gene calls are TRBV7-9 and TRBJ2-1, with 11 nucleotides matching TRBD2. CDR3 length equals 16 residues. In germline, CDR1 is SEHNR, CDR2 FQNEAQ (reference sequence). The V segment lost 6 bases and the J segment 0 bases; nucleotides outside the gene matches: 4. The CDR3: CASSPTSGASYNEQFF. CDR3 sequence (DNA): TGTGCCAGCAGTCCGACTAGCGGGGCCTCCTACAATGAGCAGTTCTTC.

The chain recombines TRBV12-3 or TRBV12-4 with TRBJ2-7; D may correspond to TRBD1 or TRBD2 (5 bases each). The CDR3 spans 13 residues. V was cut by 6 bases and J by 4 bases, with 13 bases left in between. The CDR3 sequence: CASRTGTKYEQYF. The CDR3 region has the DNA TGTGCCAGCAGAACCGGGACGAAATACGAGCAGTACTTC.

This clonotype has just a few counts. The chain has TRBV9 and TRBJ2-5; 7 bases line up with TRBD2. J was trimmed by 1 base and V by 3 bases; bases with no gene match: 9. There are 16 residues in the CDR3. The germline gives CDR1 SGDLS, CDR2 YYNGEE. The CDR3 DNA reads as TGTGCCAGCAGCGCGAGAGCGGGGACCAGCCAAGAGACCCAGTACTTC. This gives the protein CASSARAGTSQETQYF. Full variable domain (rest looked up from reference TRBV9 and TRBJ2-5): DSGVTQTPKHLITATGQRVTLRCSPRSGDLSVYWYQQSLDQGLQFLIQYYNGEERAKGNILERFSAQQFPDLHSELNLSSLELGDSALYFCASSARAGTSQETQYFGPGTRLLVL.

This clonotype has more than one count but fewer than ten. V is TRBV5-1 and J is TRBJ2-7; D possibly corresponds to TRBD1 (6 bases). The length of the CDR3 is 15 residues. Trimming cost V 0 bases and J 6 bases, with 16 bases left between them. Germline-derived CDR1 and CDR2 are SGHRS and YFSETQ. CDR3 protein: CASSLEPDRQREQYF. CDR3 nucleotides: TGCGCCAGCAGCTTGGAGCCGGACAGACAACGCGAGCAGTACTTC.

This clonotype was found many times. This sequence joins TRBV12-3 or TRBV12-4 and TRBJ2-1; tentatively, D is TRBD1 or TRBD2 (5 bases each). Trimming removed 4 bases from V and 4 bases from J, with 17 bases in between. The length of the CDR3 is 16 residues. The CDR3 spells CASSSPHRDEYNEQFF. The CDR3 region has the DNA TGTGCCAGCAGTTCCCCCCACCGGGACGAATACAATGAGCAGTTCTTC.